This passage covers 8 T cell receptor beta chains from one sample sequenced in a study of control samples from healthy donors and cancer patients. The method was immunoSEQ multiplex PCR; TCRdb's version includes in-frame clones alone and lacks a portion of them. The sample has 69,000 or so clones, over 90% seen once. The sequenced sample consisted of blood. The receptors stem from a woman aged 25 to 45 in good health.

This clone was counted once. This chain uses TRBV20-1 with TRBJ1-4; D not resolved. V shed 3 bases and J shed 5 bases, with 7 bases lying between them. Germline V gene sequence: CDR1 DFQATT, CDR2 SNEGSKA (reference sequence). CDR3 size: 12 residues. CDR3 nucleotide sequence: TGCAGTGCTAGTAGCAGGAATGAAAAACTGTTTTTT. Amino acids: CSASSRNEKLFF.

The CDR3 DNA sequence: TGTGCCACCAGCAGAGATCCCAAACAGCCCCAGCATTTT. Amino acid sequence: CATSRDPKQPQHF. This chain uses TRBV15 with TRBJ1-5; unclear D gene. Germline loops: CDR1 LNHNV, CDR2 YYDKDF (reference sequence). This CDR3 has 13 residues. V gave up 0 bases and J gave up 7 bases, with 7 bases separating them.

V usage is TRBV27 and J usage is TRBJ1-5; no clear D gene. Trimming removed 2 bases from V and 2 bases from J, with 4 bases in between. Germline V CDR1 and CDR2: MNHEY, SMNVEV (reference sequence). The CDR3 runs 13 residues. The CDR3 loop reads CASSLRGNQPQHF. As DNA, the CDR3 is TGTGCCAGCAGTTTAAGGGGCAATCAGCCCCAGCATTTT.

The V and J genes are TRBV25-1 and TRBJ1-1; no reliable D call. Trimming took off 9 bases at V and 8 bases at J, with 16 bases between the two ends. The germline V gene has CDR1 MGHDK and CDR2 SYGVNS. The CDR3 loop spans 12 amino acids. The DNA of the CDR3 is TGTGCCAGTAAGATTCGGGGAGGGGAAGCTTTCTTT. Translating gives CASKIRGGEAFF.

The rearrangement joins TRBV6-5 to TRBJ2-3; D is perhaps TRBD2 (7 bases). Germline V gene sequence: CDR1 MNHEY, CDR2 SVGAGI. This CDR3 spans 15 amino acids. Trimming cost V 4 bases and J 4 bases, with 15 bases left between them. CDR3 in DNA: TGTGCCAGCAGTTTTGGGGGGGGGCGCGCAGATACGCAGTATTTT. Translated: CASSFGGGRADTQYF.

This clone was picked up a small number of times. Relative to the germline gene, one junction end is altered; a read error may explain this. The chain recombines TRBV7-7 with TRBJ2-5; weak D call: TRBD2 (6 bases). The CDR3 is 15 amino acids. CDR1 is SSHAT, CDR2 FNYEAQ, per germline (reference sequence). The CDR3: CASSLGRGTQETQYF. Written as DNA, the CDR3 is TGTGCTAGCAGCTTAGGGCGGGGAACCCAAGAGACCCAGTACTTC.

J is TRBJ2-3 and V is TRBV9, with D hard to call. Germline V gives CDR1 SGDLS, CDR2 YYNGEE. CDR3 length: 14 amino acids. Trimming took off 0 bases at V and 4 bases at J, with 9 bases between the two ends. The CDR3 nucleotides read TGTGCCAGCAGCGTAGGGCCGGGTTCAGATACGCAGTATTTT. Amino acid sequence: CASSVGPGSDTQYF.

The chain recombines TRBV28 with TRBJ1-5, with D uncertain. Germline V gives CDR1 MDHEN, CDR2 SYDVKM. CDR3 length equals 13 residues. V was trimmed by 7 bases and J by 4 bases, leaving 11 bases between them. This chain's CDR3 is CASNAVVNQPQHF. The CDR3 DNA is TGTGCCAGCAACGCGGTAGTTAATCAGCCCCAGCATTTT. Full variable domain (rest looked up from reference TRBV28 and TRBJ1-5): DVKVTQSSRYLVKRTGEKVFLECVQDMDHENMFWYRQDPGLGLRLIYFSYDVKMKEKGDIPEGYSVSREKKERFSLILESASTNQTSMYLCASNAVVNQPQHFGDGTRLSIL.